The sequence of this T cell receptor beta chain was determined in a study of beta chain features in type 1 diabetes. General observations from the study: TCRB CDR3 length was moderately but significantly reduced in all four CD4+ subsets of Type 1 diabetes patients. Lower insertion and higher deletion counts appeared at VDJ junctions in type 1 diabetes patients. TCRB rearrangement may or may not be influenced by HLA type; here this remained unresolved. A PCR bias possibly favoring shorter templates would apply equally to patients and controls.

This clone was counted between two and nine times. Its antigen remains unknown. This CDR3 is 14 amino acids long. Per the germline V gene, CDR1 is SGHDT and CDR2 is YYEEEE. V lost 1 base and J lost 2, with 8 bases in between. Expressed TCRB transcripts were sequenced because the isolated RNA had all been reverse transcribed beforehand. Some clones are missing from TCRdb's copy, which holds only in-frame ones; the method was immunoSEQ multiplex PCR. The sample yields hundreds of thousands of clones, over 13% seen once. Isolation of CD4+ naive, central memory, regulatory and stem cell-like memory cells was achieved by sorting via CD45RO/CCR7/CD25/CD127/CD95/CD27.

Sequenced material: naive CD4+ T cells from blood. This chain links TRBV5-6 with TRBJ2-3; D uncertain. The TCR sequence derives from a man younger than 35 with type 1 diabetes. The CDR3 sequence: CASSLRGFTDTQYF. The CDR3 bases are TGTGCCAGCAGCTTGCGCGGCTTCACAGATACGCAGTATTTT.